Shown below are 30 T cell receptor beta chains from a single sample sequenced in a study of blood T cells in healthy people across ages. Using a J-beta primer mix together with a sample-barcoded 5' primer, a second PCR was run for roughly 6 to 11 cycles. TCRdb re-analysed the 5' RACE reads in MiXCR, keeping a single row per CDR3 protein. The table includes nearly 800,000 distinct CDR3 sequences, 25% detected once. These data were also filed under a second study, of T cells of mothers and their children.

Sequenced: blood. These receptor sequences come from a boy aged 10-17 years in good health.

This clonotype was found a few times. J is TRBJ2-5 and V is TRBV20-1; TRBD2 agrees at 13 bases. J lost 4 bases, V lost 8 bases, and 7 bases had no gene match. The germline CDR1 and CDR2 sequences are DFQATT and SNEGSKA (reference sequence). CDR3 length: 14 residues. The CDR3 coding sequence is TGCAGTACCACGAGGACTAGCGGGAGAGAGACCCAGTACTTC. The encoded protein is CSTTRTSGRETQYF.

The chain joins TRBV5-1 to TRBJ1-1, with 8 bases matching TRBD1. CDR1 and CDR2 (germline): SGHRS, YFSETQ. V lost 4 bases and J lost 1; bases outside the gene matches: 9. The CDR3 loop spans 16 amino acids. The CDR3 protein is CASSPRTGQANTEAFF. CDR3 nucleotide sequence: TGCGCCAGCAGCCCCCGGACAGGGCAGGCGAACACTGAAGCTTTCTTT.

The V and J genes are TRBV19 and TRBJ2-7, with D unclear. The CDR3 runs 12 residues. The germline CDR1 and CDR2 sequences are LNHDA and SQIVND (reference sequence). V shed 3 bases and J shed 0 bases, with 3 bases lying between them. The chain's CDR3 is CASSMDSYEQYF. CDR3 nucleotide sequence: TGTGCCAGTAGTATGGACTCCTACGAGCAGTACTTC.

The gene calls are TRBV14 and TRBJ2-5, with D perhaps matching TRBD2 (6 bases). This CDR3 has 13 residues. The V end lost 1 base, the J end lost 9 bases, and 12 bases lay between the germline ends. Germline V gene sequence: CDR1 SGHDN, CDR2 FVKESK. CDR3 loop: CASSQVLTSPQYF. For the CDR3, the DNA is TGTGCCAGCAGCCAAGTCCTGACTAGTCCCCAGTACTTC. Variable domain in full (rest from reference TRBV14 and TRBJ2-5): EAGVTQFPSHSVIEKGQTVTLRCDPISGHDNLYWYRRVMGKEIKFLLHFVKESKQDESGMPNNRFLAERTGGTYSTLKVQPAELEDSGVYFCASSQVLTSPQYFGPGTRLLVL.

Worth noting for this clonotype: One junction end disagrees with the germline gene, perhaps due to a read error. The genes are TRBV7-7 and TRBJ1-1, with D unresolved. Germline values: CDR1 SSHAT, CDR2 FNYEAQ (reference sequence). This CDR3 is built from 14 residues. CDR3 DNA: TGTGCTAGCAGCCCTATGACGGCAGCCACTGAAGCTTTCTTT. It encodes CASSPMTAATEAFF.

This chain links TRBV5-1 with TRBJ2-7; tentative D call: TRBD1 (5 bases). The germline gives CDR1 SGHRS, CDR2 YFSETQ. The CDR3 is made up of 16 amino acids. V was clipped by 4 bases and J by 0 bases, with 17 bases between them. As DNA, the CDR3 is TGCGCCAGCAGCGCGAGACAGTCTGCCTACTCCTACGAGCAGTACTTC. Translated, it gives CASSARQSAYSYEQYF.

This CDR3 reads CAITIGLASDEQYF. The DNA of the CDR3 is TGTGCCATCACCATAGGACTAGCATCGGACGAGCAGTACTTC. The chain joins TRBV10-3 to TRBJ2-7; TRBD2 aligns across 8 bases. The germline CDR1 and CDR2 sequences are ENHRY and SYGVKD. Trimming took 7 bases from V and 5 from J; bases not matched to a gene: 10. The CDR3 runs to 14 residues.

The chain joins TRBV7-2 to TRBJ2-5; TRBD2 matches 7 bases. The J call may not be correct, given that the DNA end is closer to TRBJ2-7. Germline CDR1 is SGHTA and CDR2 is FQGNSA. There are 15 residues in the CDR3. The CDR3 protein is CASSLVAGETYEQYV. The CDR3 coding sequence is TGTGCCAGCAGCTTAGTTGCGGGAGAGACCTACGAGCAGTACGTC.

The chain has TRBV27 and TRBJ1-5, with 7 bases fitting TRBD1. Trimming removed 3 bases from V and 3 bases from J; junction bases left unmatched: 5. The length of the CDR3 is 15 residues. The germline gives CDR1 MNHEY, CDR2 SMNVEV (reference sequence). The CDR3 DNA reads TGTGCCAGCAGTTTCAACAGGGGCTACAATCAGCCCCAGCATTTT. Its translation: CASSFNRGYNQPQHF.

This clonotype has a handful of counts. J is TRBJ2-3 and V is TRBV6-5, with 10 bases lining up with TRBD2. The germline CDR1 and CDR2 sequences are MNHEY and SVGAGI. With V trimmed by 2 bases and J by 0 bases, 5 bases remained unmatched. The CDR3 extends over 17 amino acids. CDR3 nucleotide sequence: TGTGCCAGCAGTTACAATGGACTAGCGGACAGCACAGATACGCAGTATTTT. Its protein is CASSYNGLADSTDTQYF.

The chain combines TRBV12-3 or TRBV12-4 with TRBJ1-4, with D unresolved. The CDR3 is 14 amino acids. V dropped 7 bases and J dropped 0 bases, with 9 bases sitting between them. The CDR3 spells CASTPAATNEKLFF. The DNA of the CDR3 is TGTGCCAGCACCCCGGCAGCAACTAATGAAAAACTGTTTTTT.

J is TRBJ2-1 and V is TRBV4-1; TRBD2 matches at 13 bases. The germline V gene encodes CDR1 MGHRA and CDR2 YSYEKL. The CDR3 is 18 amino acids. V gave up 0 bases and J gave up 4 bases; unmatched junction bases: 6. CDR3 DNA sequence: TGCGCCAGCAGCCAAGAGGGATCACTAGCGGGGGGGTACAATGAGCAGTTCTTC. Translating gives CASSQEGSLAGGYNEQFF.

This clonotype showed up just a few times. The genes are TRBV20-1 and TRBJ2-7, with 10 bases that match TRBD2. The junction had 8 bases not matched to a gene; V was cut back by 0 bases and J by 3 bases. The CDR3 is 16 amino acids. In germline, CDR1 is DFQATT, CDR2 SNEGSKA (reference sequence). The CDR3 sequence is CSARDSSGSIDYEQYF. CDR3 in DNA: TGCAGTGCTAGAGATTCTAGCGGGAGCATTGACTACGAGCAGTACTTC.

This clonotype has at least ten counts. The V gene is TRBV29-1, the J gene TRBJ1-2; unclear D gene. V dropped 1 base and J dropped 8 bases, with 8 bases sitting between them. Germline assignment: CDR1 SQVTM and CDR2 ANQGSEA. The CDR3 extends over 11 amino acids. In DNA form, the CDR3 reads TGCAGCGTTGAAGTGGGGTCCGGCTACACCTTC. Residues: CSVEVGSGYTF.

The chain links TRBV9 to TRBJ1-2; D is unclear. Germline-derived CDR1 and CDR2 are SGDLS and YYNGEE. The CDR3 loop spans 14 amino acids. V was pared by 4 bases and J by 0 bases, with 10 bases between. As DNA, the CDR3 is TGTGCCAGCAGCCCCGGGATCGCTAACTATGGCTACACCTTC. This gives the protein CASSPGIANYGYTF.

V gene TRBV28 combines with J gene TRBJ1-5, with D maybe TRBD1 (5 bases). V lost 1 base to trimming and J lost 1 base, with 11 bases between them. CDR1 is MDHEN and CDR2 is SYDVKM in the germline V gene. The CDR3 runs to 16 residues. The CDR3 region is CASSLLGGGSNQPQHF. CDR3 sequence (DNA): TGTGCCAGCAGTTTATTGGGGGGAGGCAGCAATCAGCCCCAGCATTTT.

The table lists this clonotype with many counts. V is TRBV7-9 and J is TRBJ2-7; 10 bases fit TRBD1. CDR3 size: 13 residues. CDR1 is SEHNR, CDR2 FQNEAQ, per germline (reference sequence). J lost 7 bases, V lost 7 bases, and 7 bases had no gene match. The CDR3 DNA follows: TGTGCCAGCACCTCTGGGACAGGGGATGAGCAGTACTTC. Protein product: CASTSGTGDEQYF.

The chain couples TRBV12-3 or TRBV12-4 to TRBJ2-1, with TRBD2 matching over 15 bases. The CDR3 runs 16 residues. V gave up 8 bases and J gave up 4 bases; unmatched junction bases: 6. CDR3 coding DNA: TGTGCCAGCTGGGGGACTAGCGGGAGGCCGTACAATGAGCAGTTCTTC. Translating it yields CASWGTSGRPYNEQFF.

The J gene is TRBJ1-2, the V gene TRBV10-2, with TRBD1 matching 9 bases. Germline lookup yields CDR1 WSHSY and CDR2 SAAADI. The CDR3 consists of 14 residues. Unmatched junction bases numbered 4, after V lost 0 bases and J lost 8 bases. The CDR3 DNA is TGCGCCAGCAGTGAGTCGGGACAGGGAGACGGCTACACCTTC. It yields the protein CASSESGQGDGYTF.

This clonotype was detected many times. The V call is TRBV12-3 or TRBV12-4, the J call TRBJ2-4; 8 bases fit TRBD2. The J segment lost 8 bases and the V segment lost 6 bases, leaving 9 bases of the junction unmatched. This CDR3 has 14 residues. This chain's CDR3 is CASSPGGEGDIQYF. In DNA, the CDR3 is TGTGCCAGCAGCCCGGGGGGGGAAGGGGACATTCAGTACTTC.

The CDR3 region has the DNA TGTGCCAGTAGTATCGCCACAGGGGGCAGCGGGTACGAGCAGTACTTC. As protein: CASSIATGGSGYEQYF. The chain carries TRBV19 and TRBJ2-7; 9 bases are shared with TRBD1. CDR1 LNHDA and CDR2 SQIVND come from the germline V gene (reference sequence). The CDR3 length is 16 residues. Germline trimming cut 3 bases from V and 4 bases from J; bases unmatched to any gene: 10.

This chain connects TRBV7-2 to TRBJ2-1; possibly TRBD2 for D (6 bases). The V and J ends lost 6 bases and 3 bases respectively, with 12 bases between them. CDR1 and CDR2 (germline): SGHTA, FQGNSA. The CDR3 extends over 14 amino acids. CDR3 region: CASREGRGYNEQFF. The CDR3 DNA sequence: TGTGCCAGCAGGGAGGGCCGAGGCTACAATGAGCAGTTCTTC.

J is TRBJ2-1 and V is TRBV4-3, with 11 bases lining up with TRBD1. V gave up 4 bases and J gave up 3 bases; unmatched junction bases: 2. This CDR3 spans 15 amino acids. Germline assignment: CDR1 LGHNA and CDR2 YSLEER. This CDR3 is CASSRDRGNYNEQFF. In DNA form, the CDR3 reads TGCGCCAGCAGCCGGGACAGGGGGAACTACAATGAGCAGTTCTTC.

The table lists this clonotype with a few counts. The gene calls are TRBV7-2 and TRBJ2-7, with 7 bases identical to TRBD2. Trimming at V came to 4 bases and at J to 4 bases, leaving 19 bases not matched to a gene. CDR3 length: 18 residues. Germline loops: CDR1 SGHTA, CDR2 FQGNSA. CDR3 coding DNA: TGTGCCAGCAGCTCGCAGAGAGTGTTGGGGGGGGGTTCGTACGAGCAGTACTTC. Residues: CASSSQRVLGGGSYEQYF.

The V gene is TRBV9, the J gene TRBJ2-3; D unresolved. This CDR3 comprises 16 residues. The V end lost 3 bases, the J end lost 2 bases, and 16 bases lay between the germline ends. Per the germline V gene, CDR1 is SGDLS and CDR2 is YYNGEE. The CDR3 sequence: CASSAPSPDFTDTQYF. The CDR3, as DNA: TGTGCCAGCAGCGCCCCGTCTCCAGACTTCACAGATACGCAGTATTTT.

V usage is TRBV3-1 and J usage is TRBJ2-1; D is possibly TRBD2 (7 bases). Between the trimmed V and J ends, which lost 0 bases and 6 bases, there was a span of 15 bases. Germline assignment: CDR1 LGHDT and CDR2 YNNKEL (reference sequence). The CDR3 spans 16 residues. For the CDR3, the DNA is TGTGCCAGCAGCCAAGATTTGGGGGGGCTCTTCAATGAGCAGTTCTTC. It is translated as CASSQDLGGLFNEQFF.

V and J are TRBV11-2 and TRBJ2-1; no clear D gene. The DNA end lines up better with TRBJ2-5; the J call may be wrong. The CDR3 consists of 13 residues. The germline V gene encodes CDR1 SGHAT and CDR2 FQNNGV. CDR3 DNA: TGTGCCAGCAGCCCAGACCCCGACTTGCCCCAGTACTTC. Translated, it gives CASSPDPDLPQYF.

This clonotype came up a few times. The gene calls are TRBV20-1 and TRBJ1-2; the match to TRBD1 covers 8 bases. Germline CDR1 reads DFQATT; CDR2 reads SNEGSKA (reference sequence). The CDR3 spans 16 residues. V was pared by 3 bases and J by 3 bases, with 12 bases of the junction left unmatched. The CDR3 DNA sequence: TGCAGTGCTAGCGCTACTCAGGGGGCGGGTTACTATGGCTACACCTTC. This sequence encodes CSASATQGAGYYGYTF.

The chain employs TRBV28 and TRBJ2-3, with D perhaps matching TRBD2 (6 bases). Trimming took 2 bases from V and 2 from J, leaving 11 bases between them. This CDR3 is 15 amino acids long. In germline, CDR1 is MDHEN, CDR2 SYDVKM. The CDR3 loop reads CASSLIRENTDTQYF. DNA for the CDR3: TGTGCCAGCAGTTTAATTCGGGAGAACACAGATACGCAGTATTTT.

This clonotype was seen only a few times. V and J are TRBV11-2 and TRBJ2-7; D is possibly TRBD2 (6 bases). The V gene's germline CDR1 is SGHAT and CDR2 FQNNGV. There are 15 residues in the CDR3. V lost 6 bases and J lost 2, with 17 bases in between. CDR3 bases: TGTGCCAGCAGTTCCCGAGCGGCGGGACCCTACGAGCAGTACTTC. This sequence encodes CASSSRAAGPYEQYF.